The 15 T cell receptor beta chains listed next were all sequenced from one sample in a study of blood T cell repertoires in COVID-19. TCRdb's copy holds only in-frame clones and misses some; the assay was immunoSEQ multiplex PCR. Among under 200,000 clones listed, roughly 87% were seen once. Sequencing input: peripheral blood. The origin of the receptors is a man aged 55-75 years with active or convalescent COVID-19.

V and J are TRBV2 and TRBJ2-5; TRBD2 aligns across 9 bases. From germline, CDR1 is SNHLY and CDR2 FYNNEI. The CDR3 sequence is 16 residues long. V was clipped by 7 bases and J by 2 bases; unmatched bases: 11. As DNA, the CDR3 is TGTGCCAGCACCTTCCCCGGGCGGGGGGGTCAAGAGACCCAGTACTTC. It yields the protein CASTFPGRGGQETQYF. Based on the CDR3 plus reference TRBV2 and TRBJ2-5, the full variable domain is EPEVTQTPSHQVTQMGQEVILRCVPISNHLYFYWYRQILGQKVEFLVSFYNNEISEKSEIFDDQFSVERPDGSNFTLKIRSTKLEDSAMYFCASTFPGRGGQETQYFGPGTRLLVL.

The rearrangement joins TRBV7-2 to TRBJ1-6; no definite D call. Trimming took off 2 bases at V and 7 bases at J, with 12 bases between the two ends. This CDR3 comprises 15 residues. Germline V gives CDR1 SGHTA, CDR2 FQGNSA. The CDR3 loop is CASSLMQAENSPLHF. The CDR3 DNA follows: TGTGCCAGCAGCTTAATGCAGGCAGAGAATTCACCCCTCCACTTT.

This clone was seen once. The CDR3 DNA reads TGCGCCAGCAGCTCGGGACAGGGGGCAATGGGCTACACCTTC. It encodes CASSSGQGAMGYTF. V gene TRBV5-1 combines with J gene TRBJ1-2; 12 bases are shared with TRBD1. CDR3 length equals 14 residues. V was clipped by 3 bases and J by 8 bases; unmatched bases: 5. Germline V gives CDR1 SGHRS, CDR2 YFSETQ.

The J gene is TRBJ2-3, the V gene TRBV5-1; D might be TRBD1 (6 bases). The germline V gene encodes CDR1 SGHRS and CDR2 YFSETQ. V lost 2 bases, J lost 0 bases, and 7 bases lay in between. The CDR3 runs to 14 residues. Written as DNA, the CDR3 is TGCGCCAGCAGCTTCGACAGGAGCACAGATACGCAGTATTTT. This translates into CASSFDRSTDTQYF.

This chain uses TRBV25-1 with TRBJ2-7; 10 bases line up with TRBD1. The CDR3 contains 15 residues. J was trimmed by 7 bases and V by 4 bases; bases with no gene match: 10. Per germline, CDR1 MGHDK and CDR2 SYGVNS. The CDR3 nucleotides read TGTGCCAGCAGTGCATCTTGGACAGGGGGTTGGGAGCAGTACTTC. Its protein product is CASSASWTGGWEQYF.

The rearrangement links TRBV10-2 to TRBJ2-1, with 9 bases identical to TRBD2. V shed 3 bases, J shed 8 bases, and the junction held 8 bases outside the gene matches. CDR1 is WSHSY and CDR2 is SAAADI in the germline V gene. CDR3 size: 15 residues. CDR3: CASSDIAGVLDEQFF. As DNA, the CDR3 is TGCGCCAGCAGTGATATAGCGGGGGTCCTCGATGAGCAGTTCTTC.

The chain joins TRBV12-3 or TRBV12-4 to TRBJ1-1; D is unclear. Trimming cost V 2 bases and J 8 bases, with 9 bases left between them. The CDR3 length is 12 residues. The CDR3 loop reads CASSLPVAEAFF. The CDR3 DNA reads TGTGCCAGCAGTTTACCAGTAGCCGAAGCTTTCTTT.

The CDR3 nucleotides are TGTGCCAGCAGCCGCCGGGGGGGCCTCAGGAATGAGCAGTTCTTC. Protein: CASSRRGGLRNEQFF. J is TRBJ2-1 and V is TRBV3-1 (or the pseudogene TRBV3-2); 8 bases align to TRBD2. The ends lost 4 bases at V and 7 bases at J; junction bases unmatched: 9. Germline CDR1 LGHDT, CDR2 YNNKEL (reference sequence). The CDR3 spans 15 residues.

The rearrangement links TRBV6-1 to TRBJ1-2; D gene uncertain. CDR3 length equals 12 residues. CDR1 and CDR2 (germline): MNHNS, SASEGT. The V end was cut by 1 base, the J end by 7 bases, with 7 bases between. CDR3 in DNA: TGTGCCAGCAGTGAAGTTCTCTCTGGCTACACCTTC. Translated: CASSEVLSGYTF.

V is TRBV5-1 and J is TRBJ1-2; 8 nucleotides align to TRBD1. There are 15 residues in the CDR3. After removal of 6 bases from V and 0 bases from J, the junction contained 7 bases not matched to a gene. Germline-derived CDR1 and CDR2 are SGHRS and YFSETQ. The CDR3 loop is CASNPTDRANYGYTF. As DNA, the CDR3 is TGCGCCAGCAACCCTACGGACAGGGCTAACTATGGCTACACCTTC. Using reference TRBV5-1 and TRBJ1-2 for the parts outside the CDR3, the full variable domain is KAGVTQTPRYLIKTRGQQVTLSCSPISGHRSVSWYQQTPGQGLQFLFEYFSETQRNKGNFPGRFSGRQFSNSRSEMNVSTLELGDSALYLCASNPTDRANYGYTFGSGTRLTVV.

This chain connects TRBV15 to TRBJ2-2; no clear D gene. This CDR3 is 17 amino acids long. The V gene's germline CDR1 is LNHNV and CDR2 YYDKDF (reference sequence). Trimming took off 1 base at V and 0 bases at J, with 12 bases between the two ends. CDR3 DNA: TGTGCCACCAGCAGAGGGGCCCGACCCGCGAACACCGGGGAGCTGTTTTTT. Encoded protein: CATSRGARPANTGELFF.

The chain recombines TRBV5-6 with TRBJ2-1, with TRBD2 matching over 7 bases. Germline V gene lookup returns CDR1 SGHDT and CDR2 YYEEEE. The trim removed 2 bases at V and 5 bases at J, leaving 10 bases unmatched. The CDR3 has 16 amino acids. CDR3: CASSLIPGGTNNEQFF. CDR3 DNA sequence: TGTGCCAGCAGCTTAATCCCCGGGGGGACTAACAATGAGCAGTTCTTC. Full variable domain (outside the CDR3, taken from reference TRBV5-6 and TRBJ2-1): DAGVTQSPTHLIKTRGQQVTLRCSPKSGHDTVSWYQQALGQGPQFIFQYYEEEERQRGNFPDRFSGHQFPNYSSELNVNALLLGDSALYLCASSLIPGGTNNEQFFGPGTRLTVL.

V is TRBV5-1 and J is TRBJ1-3; 10 positions match TRBD1. Germline lookup yields CDR1 SGHRS and CDR2 YFSETQ. This CDR3 is 17 amino acids long. Trimming removed 4 bases from V and 3 bases from J; junction bases left unmatched: 10. The CDR3 here is CASSPGDRGLGGNTIYF. The DNA for the CDR3 is TGCGCCAGCAGCCCGGGCGACAGGGGGCTAGGTGGAAACACCATATATTTT.

The CDR3 sequence is CASSFVLGDGNEQFF. CDR3 DNA sequence: TGTGCCAGCAGCTTCGTTCTCGGGGATGGCAATGAGCAGTTCTTC. The rearrangement joins TRBV5-6 to TRBJ2-1; D is possibly TRBD2 (5 bases). CDR3 length: 15 amino acids. Deletions cut 2 bases from V and 6 bases from J, with 15 bases between. Per germline, CDR1 SGHDT and CDR2 YYEEEE.

J is TRBJ1-2 and V is TRBV24-1; TRBD1 aligns across 7 bases. The trim removed 4 bases at V and 4 bases at J, leaving 5 bases unmatched. The CDR3 has 14 amino acids. Germline V gives CDR1 KGHDR, CDR2 SFDVKD. CDR3 in DNA: TGTGCCACCAGTGACTCGACAGGGACCTATGGCTACACCTTC. It is translated as CATSDSTGTYGYTF.